The 14 T cell receptor beta chains in this list originate from one sample, sequenced in a study of cytomegalovirus exposure and HLA in healthy donors. A multiplex PCR was run with 60 Vbeta primers and 13 Jbeta primers. Sequencing was performed with immunoSEQ multiplex PCR; in TCRdb, only in-frame clones are kept and a portion is missing. The table shows 160,000 or so clones, with about 75% occurring only once. The specimen sequenced was PBMCs. The receptors shown here come from a man aged 18 to 29 in good health and CMV-seropositive.

This chain connects TRBV7-9 to TRBJ1-2, with D perhaps matching TRBD1 (5 bases). Deletions cut 2 bases from V and 5 bases from J, with 9 bases between. The CDR3 extends over 13 amino acids. Germline assignment: CDR1 SEHNR and CDR2 FQNEAQ (reference sequence). CDR3 sequence reads: CASSLSGGYGYTF. The CDR3 DNA follows: TGTGCCAGCAGCTTATCCGGGGGTTATGGCTACACCTTC. Looking up the rest from reference TRBV7-9 and TRBJ1-2 gives the full variable domain: DTGVSQNPRHKITKRGQNVTFRCDPISEHNRLYWYRQTLGQGPEFLTYFQNEAQLEKSRLLSDRFSAERPKGSFSTLEIQRTEQGDSAMYLCASSLSGGYGYTFGSGTRLTVV.

The gene calls are TRBV28 and TRBJ2-1, with 8 bases identical to TRBD1. The germline V gene has CDR1 MDHEN and CDR2 SYDVKM. After removal of 4 bases from V and 9 bases from J, the junction contained 8 bases not matched to a gene. CDR3 length equals 14 residues. The CDR3 reads CASSSQQGVGEQFF. CDR3 coding DNA: TGTGCCAGCAGTTCCCAACAGGGGGTCGGTGAGCAGTTCTTC.

This chain links TRBV19 with TRBJ2-1, with 12 bases matching TRBD2. V trimming: 4 bases; J trimming: 3 bases; junction bases outside the gene matches: 4. The CDR3 is 16 amino acids. CDR1 LNHDA and CDR2 SQIVND come from the germline V gene (reference sequence). The CDR3 loop is CASSTQTSGSYNEQFF. In nucleotides, the CDR3 is TGTGCCAGTAGTACCCAGACTAGCGGGAGCTACAATGAGCAGTTCTTC.

The chain employs TRBV2 and TRBJ2-1; 9 nucleotides align to TRBD1. The length of the CDR3 is 14 residues. The junction had 4 bases not matched to a gene; V was cut back by 5 bases and J by 5 bases. In germline, CDR1 is SNHLY, CDR2 FYNNEI. The CDR3, as DNA: TGTGCCAGCAGTTGGACAGGGGCAGACAATGAGCAGTTCTTC. This gives the protein CASSWTGADNEQFF.

Notes on this clone: A read error may account for a junction end that differs from germline. The gene calls are TRBV10-3 and TRBJ1-3, with a weak D call TRBD1 (6 bases). The CDR3 is 11 amino acids. Per germline, CDR1 ENHRY and CDR2 SYGVKD. The CDR3 sequence is CGAGAGNTIYF. As DNA, the CDR3 is TGCGGAGCAGGGGCTGGAAACACCATATATTTT.

The chain is built from TRBV5-1 and TRBJ2-7; 10 nucleotides agree with TRBD2. This CDR3 is 20 amino acids long. Germline values: CDR1 SGHRS, CDR2 YFSETQ. Trimming removed 0 bases from V and 2 bases from J; junction bases left unmatched: 17. CDR3 coding DNA: TGCGCCAGCAGCTTGGGGGTCTCGATTAGCGGGGGGATTGAAACCTACGAGCAGTACGTC. Its protein product is CASSLGVSISGGIETYEQYV.

The chain has TRBV27 and TRBJ2-1, with 8 bases identical to TRBD1. The CDR3 sequence is 15 residues long. Trimming took 5 bases from V and 5 from J; bases not matched to a gene: 8. Germline assignment: CDR1 MNHEY and CDR2 SMNVEV (reference sequence). Here the CDR3 DNA reads TGTGCCAGCAGTCTGAGGGGACAGGTAAACAATGAGCAGTTCTTC. Protein product: CASSLRGQVNNEQFF.

The genes are TRBV5-1 and TRBJ1-1; 8 bases line up with TRBD1. Germline V gene data show CDR1 as SGHRS and CDR2 as YFSETQ. V was clipped by 4 bases and J by 4 bases; unmatched bases: 6. The CDR3 covers 14 residues. CDR3 loop: CASSPRQGLTEAFF. The CDR3 DNA is TGCGCCAGCAGCCCGCGACAGGGGCTCACTGAAGCTTTCTTT.

The chain combines TRBV6-5 with TRBJ2-5; perhaps TRBD2 as D (5 bases). Germline V CDR1 and CDR2: MNHEY, SVGAGI. Trimming pared 0 bases from V and 4 bases from J, leaving 12 bases between. The CDR3 extends over 15 amino acids. CDR3 sequence reads: CASSYSRWELETQYF. CDR3 in DNA: TGTGCCAGCAGTTACTCGAGATGGGAGTTAGAGACCCAGTACTTC.

This rearrangement joins TRBV5-1 to TRBJ2-2, with 8 bases that match TRBD2. J gave up 5 bases and V 4 bases, and 7 bases lay outside the gene matches. The CDR3 loop spans 15 amino acids. CDR1 and CDR2 (germline): SGHRS, YFSETQ. In nucleotides, the CDR3 is TGCGCCAGCAGCCCGGGACTAGAGGTTACCGGGGAGCTGTTTTTT. Its protein product is CASSPGLEVTGELFF.

V gene TRBV4-1 combines with J gene TRBJ1-1, with D possibly being TRBD1 (6 bases). V was shortened by 5 bases and J by 5 bases, with 15 bases between the two germline ends. Looked up from germline, CDR1 is MGHRA and CDR2 is YSYEKL. CDR3 length equals 14 residues. The CDR3 loop reads CASSSPTQGTEAFF. CDR3 DNA: TGCGCCAGCAGCTCACCTACCCAGGGGACTGAAGCTTTCTTT.

The chain employs TRBV10-2 and TRBJ2-5; TRBD2 agrees at 11 bases. This CDR3 has 15 amino acids. The germline V gene encodes CDR1 WSHSY and CDR2 SAAADI. Trimming removed 0 bases from V and 3 bases from J; junction bases left unmatched: 0. The CDR3 region is CASSESTSGEETQYF. CDR3 bases: TGCGCCAGCAGTGAGTCGACTAGCGGGGAAGAGACCCAGTACTTC.

The genes are TRBV7-3 and TRBJ2-2; maybe TRBD1 (5 bases). The germline gives CDR1 SGHTA, CDR2 FQGTGA. The V end was cut by 3 bases, the J end by 3 bases, with 14 bases between. The CDR3 covers 16 residues. The CDR3 loop reads CASSFRATWDTGELFF. CDR3 bases: TGTGCCAGCAGCTTCAGGGCGACCTGGGACACCGGGGAGCTGTTTTTT.

The rearrangement links TRBV5-1 to TRBJ2-5; weak D call: TRBD2 (5 bases). CDR3 length: 15 residues. Germline CDR1 is SGHRS and CDR2 is YFSETQ. V was clipped by 3 bases and J by 4 bases, with 16 bases between them. The chain's CDR3 is CASSSASRGPETQYF. The CDR3 DNA reads TGCGCCAGCAGCTCTGCTAGTCGAGGGCCAGAGACCCAGTACTTC.